This T cell receptor (beta chain) came from a study of blood T cells in healthy people across ages. General study points: Whereas aged donors had fewer naive CD4+ cells, long-lived donors had more of them and higher diversity.

This CDR3 has 16 amino acids. Germline CDR1 reads MNHEY; CDR2 reads SVGEGT. V shed 6 bases, J shed 2 bases, and the junction held 6 bases outside the gene matches. A minimum of 6 micrograms of total RNA was extracted per sample. With respect to this clonotype: Its target is unknown.

The use of a sample-barcoded 5' primer and a J-beta primer mix characterized a second PCR of about 7 to 12 cycles. TCRdb ran MiXCR on the 5' RACE reads and lists one entry per CDR3 protein. The data hold approximately 770,000 distinct CDR3 sequences, with roughly 64% observed a single time. The sample taken for sequencing was blood. The J gene is TRBJ2-3, the V gene TRBV6-2 or TRBV6-3; 12 bases align to TRBD2. This clonotype was sampled from a man younger than 40 in good health. CDR3 in DNA: TGTGCCAGCAGGAGACTAGCGGGGGCCAACACAGATACGCAGTATTTT. It codes for CASRRLAGANTDTQYF.